This T cell receptor (beta chain) is from a study of cytomegalovirus exposure and HLA in healthy donors. Whole-study findings and limits: Cytomegalovirus-associated TCR beta chains were listed, numbering over 150.

On this clone itself: Its antigen remains unknown.

V gave up 5 bases and J gave up 6 bases, with 7 bases separating them. The CDR3 covers 12 residues. Germline CDR1 MNHNS, CDR2 SASEGT. Some clones are missing from TCRdb's copy, which holds only in-frame ones; the method was immunoSEQ multiplex PCR. This table holds about 110,000 clones, about 90% found once. This rearrangement joins TRBV6-1 to TRBJ2-2, with D unclear. The receptor was derived from a young woman in good health and CMV-seronegative. Sequencing input: PBMCs. The CDR3 loop is CASSFLPGELFF. Here the CDR3 DNA reads TGTGCCAGCAGTTTTCTACCCGGGGAGCTGTTTTTT.